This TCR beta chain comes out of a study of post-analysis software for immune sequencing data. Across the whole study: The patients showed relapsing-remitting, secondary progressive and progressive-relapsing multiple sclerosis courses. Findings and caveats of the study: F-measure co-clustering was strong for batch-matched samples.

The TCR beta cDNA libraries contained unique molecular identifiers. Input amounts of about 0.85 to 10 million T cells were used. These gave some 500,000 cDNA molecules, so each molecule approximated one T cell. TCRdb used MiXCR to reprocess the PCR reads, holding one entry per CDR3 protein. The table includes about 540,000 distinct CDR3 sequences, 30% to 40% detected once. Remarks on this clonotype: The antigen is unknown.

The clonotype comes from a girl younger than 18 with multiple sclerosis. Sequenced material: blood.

As DNA, the CDR3 is TGTGCCAGCAGCTCCTATACAGGACCCTTTGGCTACACCTTC. It yields the protein CASSSYTGPFGYTF. V gene TRBV11-2 combines with J gene TRBJ1-2; tentative D call: TRBD1 (5 bases). The CDR3 runs 14 residues. The germline V gene has CDR1 SGHAT and CDR2 FQNNGV. Trimming removed 4 bases from V and 7 bases from J, with 16 bases in between.